These 30 T cell receptor beta chains share one sample of origin, sequenced in a study of human T cells and chemical hapten exposure. The sample's time point: patch test 2, 6 weeks after DPC sensitization. As to treatment: therapeutic diphenylcyclopropenone sensitization with weekly scalp DPC. MiXCR, run by TCRdb on the RACE reads, gives a single entry per CDR3 protein. The sample includes about 40,000 distinct CDR3 sequences, around 8.9% of them seen just once. Here the sequenced sample was whole blood, taken in connection with sensitization to the hapten diphenylcyclopropenone (DPC). The receptors derive from a woman aged 40 to 50 with alopecia areata. Some clones in this sample may be carry-over from other donors' samples.

In its sample, this clonotype ranks as medium-sized (0.01 to 0.1%). V gene TRBV18 combines with J gene TRBJ1-1; the D is unclear. The CDR3 totals 12 residues. The V gene's germline CDR1 is KGHSH and CDR2 LQKENI. The V and J ends lost 6 bases and 6 bases respectively, with 11 bases between them. The chain's CDR3 is CASSPSQSEAFF. CDR3 DNA sequence: TGTGCCAGCTCTCCTTCGCAGTCTGAAGCTTTCTTT. The variable domain in full, with the rest retrieved from reference TRBV18 and TRBJ1-1, is NAGVMQNPRHLVRRRGQEARLRCSPMKGHSHVYWYRQLPEEGLKFMVYLQKENIIDESGMPKERFSAEFPKEGPSILRIQQVVRGDSAAYFCASSPSQSEAFFGQGTRLTVV.

This clonotype was observed a handful of times. This chain joins TRBV5-1 and TRBJ2-4, with TRBD1 as a possible D gene (6 bases). Trimming pared 3 bases from V and 0 bases from J, leaving 10 bases between. Germline assignment: CDR1 SGHRS and CDR2 YFSETQ. CDR3 length: 15 amino acids. The CDR3 DNA follows: TGCGCCAGCAGCTACTACAGGGAAGCCAAAAACATTCAGTACTTC. It is translated as CASSYYREAKNIQYF.

The chain joins TRBV7-3 to TRBJ2-3, with TRBD2 as a possible D gene (6 bases). V was shortened by 2 bases and J by 2 bases, with 8 bases between the two germline ends. Germline CDR1 and CDR2: SGHTA and FQGTGA. There are 14 residues in the CDR3. CDR3: CASSLGGVTDTQYF. The CDR3 DNA reads as TGTGCCAGCAGCTTAGGAGGGGTCACAGATACGCAGTATTTT. The full variable domain, rest sourced from reference TRBV7-3 and TRBJ2-3, is GAGVSQTPSNKVTEKGKYVELRCDPISGHTALYWYRQSLGQGPEFLIYFQGTGAADDSGLPNDRFFAVRPEGSVSTLKIQRTERGDSAVYLCASSLGGVTDTQYFGPGTRLTVL.

This clonotype was observed many times. The rearrangement uses TRBV6-1 and TRBJ1-1; D unresolved. This CDR3 has 12 amino acids. V shed 2 bases and J shed 4 bases, with 5 bases lying between them. Germline V CDR1 and CDR2: MNHNS, SASEGT. CDR3 region: CASSEYSTEAFF. The CDR3 DNA is TGTGCCAGCAGTGAATACAGCACTGAAGCTTTCTTT.

This clonotype was seen a handful of times. The chain carries TRBV7-2 and TRBJ2-3; 13 positions match TRBD2. J was trimmed by 4 bases and V by 6 bases; bases with no gene match: 13. The CDR3 loop spans 18 amino acids. Germline loops: CDR1 SGHTA, CDR2 FQGNSA. The CDR3 protein is CASSFPTPGLAGSDTQYF. CDR3 coding DNA: TGTGCCAGCAGTTTTCCCACGCCGGGACTAGCGGGGTCAGATACGCAGTATTTT.

This clonotype was seen repeatedly, ten times or more. V usage is TRBV12-3 or TRBV12-4 and J usage is TRBJ2-2; TRBD1 aligns across 8 bases. CDR3 length: 20 amino acids. V dropped 6 bases and J dropped 3; count of bases not matched to a gene: 21. The CDR3 region has the DNA TGTGCCAGCAGGCCCCCAAGGGTCCCAAAGCCGGACAGGGACACCGGGGAGCTGTTTTTT. Residues: CASRPPRVPKPDRDTGELFF.

This clonotype was seen once. This sequence joins TRBV5-4 and TRBJ2-7; tentative D call: TRBD2 (6 bases). The CDR3 extends over 12 amino acids. V shed 6 bases and J shed 6 bases, with 13 bases lying between them. Germline V lookup: CDR1 SGHNT, CDR2 YYREEE (reference sequence). The CDR3 loop is CASNSLGGEQYF. The CDR3 nucleotides are TGTGCCAGCAATAGCTTGGGAGGCGAGCAGTACTTC.

This clonotype was counted ten times or more. The genes are TRBV7-9 and TRBJ2-7; D possibly corresponds to TRBD2 (6 bases). Trimming took 5 bases from V and 3 from J, leaving 17 bases between them. The germline CDR1 and CDR2 sequences are SEHNR and FQNEAQ (reference sequence). This CDR3 has 15 residues. The CDR3 sequence: CASSPDSGLNYEQYF. The CDR3 coding sequence is TGTGCCAGCAGCCCCGACTCGGGACTCAACTACGAGCAGTACTTC.

The table lists this clonotype with many counts. This sequence joins TRBV19 and TRBJ2-3, with unresolved D. Germline values: CDR1 LNHDA, CDR2 SQIVND (reference sequence). The CDR3 is made up of 17 amino acids. Trimming removed 0 bases at V and 2 bases at J, with 15 bases between. The CDR3 nucleotides are TGTGCCAGTAGTATAGATCTCGGAACTATCCCCACAGATACGCAGTATTTT. It translates to CASSIDLGTIPTDTQYF.

This clonotype was seen ten or more times. The V call is TRBV7-3, the J call TRBJ2-5; D is unresolved. Germline V gene lookup returns CDR1 SGHTA and CDR2 FQGTGA. The CDR3 spans 14 residues. V dropped 3 bases and J dropped 1 base, with 9 bases sitting between them. The CDR3 nucleotides are TGTGCCAGCAGCTTCTCTGATTCCCAAGAGACCCAGTACTTC. It codes for CASSFSDSQETQYF.

The table lists this clonotype with many counts. The J gene is TRBJ1-5, the V gene TRBV18; possibly TRBD1 for D (6 bases). Per germline, CDR1 KGHSH and CDR2 LQKENI. The V end lost 4 bases, the J end lost 0 bases, and 13 bases lay between the germline ends. The CDR3 loop spans 16 amino acids. The CDR3 DNA is TGTGCCAGCTCACGAGGGGTGACAGGTAGCAATCAGCCCCAGCATTTT. Translated, it gives CASSRGVTGSNQPQHF.

The V call is TRBV10-3, the J call TRBJ2-5; 9 bases fit TRBD2. The CDR3 sequence is 15 residues long. CDR1 ENHRY and CDR2 SYGVKD come from the germline V gene. The J segment lost 5 bases and the V segment lost 8 bases, leaving 12 bases of the junction unmatched. CDR3 region: CAIASSSGGLETQYF. CDR3 sequence (DNA): TGTGCCATCGCCTCTAGTAGCGGGGGATTGGAGACCCAGTACTTC.

In its sample, this clonotype is medium-sized. The CDR3 DNA follows: TGTGCCAGCAGCTCCAGGGGAGGCTATGGCTACACCTTC. This encodes CASSSRGGYGYTF. The chain uses TRBV7-6 and TRBJ1-2, with D possibly TRBD1 on 6 matching bases. Germline V gene sequence: CDR1 SGHVS, CDR2 FNYEAQ. This CDR3 contains 13 residues. V dropped 4 bases and J dropped 4 bases, with 10 bases sitting between them. The complete variable domain, with remaining parts taken from reference TRBV7-6 and TRBJ1-2, reads GAGVSQSPRYKVTKRGQDVALRCDPISGHVSLYWYRQALGQGPEFLTYFNYEAQQDKSGLPNDRFSAERPEGSISTLTIQRTEQRDSAMYRCASSSRGGYGYTFGSGTRLTVV.

This clonotype was seen many times. The chain employs TRBV24-1 and TRBJ2-3; D possibly corresponds to TRBD2 (5 bases). This CDR3 is 13 amino acids long. Trimming removed 5 bases at V and 3 bases at J, with 8 bases between. Germline CDR1 and CDR2: KGHDR and SFDVKD. CDR3: CATSVGMTDTQYF. As DNA, the CDR3 is TGTGCCACCAGTGTCGGGATGACAGATACGCAGTATTTT.

This clonotype was seen at least ten times. The gene calls are TRBV6-1 and TRBJ1-3; D not resolved. The CDR3 runs to 12 residues. Per the germline V gene, CDR1 is MNHNS and CDR2 is SASEGT. V was pared by 2 bases and J by 4 bases, with 3 bases between. For the CDR3, the DNA is TGTGCCAGCAGTGAACAGGGAAACACCATATATTTT. Amino acids: CASSEQGNTIYF.

This clonotype was counted many times. In DNA form, the CDR3 reads TGTGCCAGCAGCTTAGGCCTAGGGGCGGGAGATACGCAGTATTTT. Translation: CASSLGLGAGDTQYF. The J gene is TRBJ2-3, the V gene TRBV7-6; either TRBD1 or TRBD2 may fit D (5 bases each). The ends were cut back, 1 base at V and 5 bases at J, with 13 bases in the middle. CDR3 length: 15 amino acids. Germline V gene lookup returns CDR1 SGHVS and CDR2 FNYEAQ.

The chain uses TRBV20-1 and TRBJ2-5; 8 bases agree with TRBD2. The CDR3 contains 13 residues. Trimming took 6 bases from V and 1 from J; bases not matched to a gene: 4. Germline V gene sequence: CDR1 DFQATT, CDR2 SNEGSKA (reference sequence). The DNA for the CDR3 is TGCAGTGCACTACGGGGGGGCCAAGAGACCCAGTACTTC. Protein product: CSALRGGQETQYF.

This clonotype showed up many times. This chain joins TRBV7-9 and TRBJ2-3, with unresolved D. The CDR3 has 15 amino acids. V lost 4 bases and J 3 bases, leaving 14 bases between the germline ends. Germline V gene sequence: CDR1 SEHNR, CDR2 FQNEAQ (reference sequence). This chain's CDR3 is CASSSLQDGTDTQYF. DNA for the CDR3: TGTGCCAGCAGCTCCTTGCAGGACGGGACAGATACGCAGTATTTT.

This clonotype was picked up many times. The chain recombines TRBV6-5 with TRBJ1-4; the D gene is possibly TRBD1 (5 bases). V lost 5 bases, J lost 4 bases, and 14 bases lay in between. CDR3 length equals 15 residues. CDR1 and CDR2 (germline): MNHEY, SVGAGI. The DNA for the CDR3 is TGTGCCAGCAGTGGTGGGACGGCGATTAATGAAAAACTGTTTTTT. It is translated as CASSGGTAINEKLFF.

V gene TRBV7-9 combines with J gene TRBJ2-4; TRBD1 agrees at 8 bases. Germline CDR1 is SEHNR and CDR2 is FQNEAQ (reference sequence). Trimming cost V 1 base and J 6 bases; bases outside gene matches: 5. The CDR3 spans 15 residues. In DNA, the CDR3 is TGTGCCAGCAGCTTAGTGGCAGGGGGCGTAAACATTCAGTACTTC. Protein sequence: CASSLVAGGVNIQYF.

This clonotype has at least ten counts. V usage is TRBV9 and J usage is TRBJ2-7, with 7 bases lining up with TRBD1. The germline V gene encodes CDR1 SGDLS and CDR2 YYNGEE. The CDR3 runs 15 residues. J gave up 5 bases and V 4 bases, and 12 bases lay outside the gene matches. The CDR3 DNA is TGTGCCAGCAGCTCCCGAACAGGGGTGGGCGACGAGCAGTACTTC. Its protein product is CASSSRTGVGDEQYF.

This clonotype has just a few counts. The chain joins TRBV9 to TRBJ2-2, with no clear D. The CDR3 contains 13 residues. Germline loops: CDR1 SGDLS, CDR2 YYNGEE. V was trimmed by 0 bases and J by 3 bases, leaving 3 bases between them. As DNA, the CDR3 is TGTGCCAGCAGCGTAGTACACACCGGGGAGCTGTTTTTT. Translated: CASSVVHTGELFF.

This clonotype was counted ten times or more. This sequence joins TRBV12-3 or TRBV12-4 and TRBJ1-6, with TRBD1 identical over 8 bases. The CDR3 runs 16 residues. The V segment lost 3 bases and the J segment 9 bases; nucleotides outside the gene matches: 10. DNA for the CDR3: TGTGCCAGCAGTTTTGGCAGGGGGCGCGGAAGTTCACCCCTCCACTTT. This sequence encodes CASSFGRGRGSSPLHF.

This sequence joins TRBV9 and TRBJ2-2; D is possibly TRBD1 (6 bases). Germline V gives CDR1 SGDLS, CDR2 YYNGEE. There are 15 residues in the CDR3. The germline V and J ends were trimmed by 4 bases and 3 bases, with 13 bases remaining between them. The CDR3 region has the DNA TGTGCCAGCAGCTTCCGGGACAAAGACACCGGGGAGCTGTTTTTT. Its translation is CASSFRDKDTGELFF.

In this sample, this clonotype turned up many times. The rearrangement joins TRBV7-2 to TRBJ1-6; D is ambiguous. V was cut by 1 base and J by 0 bases, with 4 bases left in between. The CDR3 totals 15 residues. Germline CDR1 reads SGHTA; CDR2 reads FQGNSA. The CDR3 bases are TGTGCCAGCAGCTTAGGGAGCTCCTATAATTCACCCCTCCACTTT. This codes for CASSLGSSYNSPLHF.

This clonotype was observed many times. This sequence joins TRBV29-1 and TRBJ1-2; no definite D call. Germline V lookup: CDR1 SQVTM, CDR2 ANQGSEA. This CDR3 region has 18 residues. The V end lost 0 bases, the J end lost 8 bases, and 28 bases lay between the germline ends. CDR3 sequence reads: CSVEDPTLAGQAGEGYTF. CDR3 nucleotides: TGCAGCGTTGAAGATCCGACTCTTGCCGGGCAGGCAGGAGAGGGCTACACCTTC.

This clonotype appeared many times. The chain combines TRBV11-2 with TRBJ2-2; 8 nucleotides match TRBD1. Unmatched junction bases numbered 3, after V lost 5 bases and J lost 1 base. Germline V lookup: CDR1 SGHAT, CDR2 FQNNGV. The CDR3 runs 15 residues. The CDR3, as DNA: TGTGCCAGCAGCCGCAGGGGGCTGAACACCGGGGAGCTGTTTTTT. Encoded protein: CASSRRGLNTGELFF. Complete variable domain (other parts from reference TRBV11-2 and TRBJ2-2): EAGVAQSPRYKIIEKRQSVAFWCNPISGHATLYWYQQILGQGPKLLIQFQNNGVVDDSQLPKDRFSAERLKGVDSTLKIQPAKLEDSAVYLCASSRRGLNTGELFFGEGSRLTVL.

In its sample, this clonotype was seen many times. The genes are TRBV7-2 and TRBJ2-1, with 7 bases lining up with TRBD1. The CDR3 is 15 amino acids. V dropped 4 bases and J dropped 4; count of bases not matched to a gene: 7. CDR1 is SGHTA and CDR2 is FQGNSA in the germline V gene. CDR3 amino acids: CASSSPGGSYNEQFF. The CDR3 nucleotides read TGTGCCAGCAGCTCCCCAGGGGGTTCTTACAATGAGCAGTTCTTC.

This clonotype came up a few times. The gene calls are TRBV20-1 and TRBJ1-2; D is perhaps TRBD1 (5 bases). V dropped 5 bases and J dropped 5 bases, with 27 bases sitting between them. The germline gives CDR1 DFQATT, CDR2 SNEGSKA (reference sequence). The length of the CDR3 is 17 residues. CDR3 protein: CSARTIPLTGDYYGYTF. CDR3 nucleotides: TGCAGTGCTCGGACCATACCGCTTACAGGAGACTATTATGGCTACACCTTC.

The rearrangement joins TRBV9 to TRBJ2-2; D gene unclear. The V gene lost 4 bases and the J gene lost 5 bases, with 9 bases spanning the gap. The length of the CDR3 is 13 residues. From germline, CDR1 is SGDLS and CDR2 YYNGEE. As DNA, the CDR3 is TGTGCCAGCAGCACCAGACGGACCGGGGAGCTGTTTTTT. Its protein is CASSTRRTGELFF.